The 27 T cell receptor beta chains given below trace back to one sample, sequenced in a study of CD8+CD57+ T cells in acquired aplastic anemia. The TCR beta profiling, which covered VDJ combination and CDR3 sequence, was carried out using genomic DNA as the template. MiXCR, run by TCRdb on the reads, gives a single entry per CDR3 protein. In the table there are hundreds of thousands of distinct CDR3 sequences, roughly half of which are singletons. Patients selected for sequencing had displayed CD8+CD57+ cell expansion by flow cytometry. Sample: sorted CD4+, CD8+, or CD8+CD57+ T cells (not recorded which) from PBMCs. These receptors all stem from a human donor with aplastic anemia.

The chain has TRBV25-1 and TRBJ2-1, with 7 bases matching TRBD2. Germline loops: CDR1 MGHDK, CDR2 SYGVNS. The V gene end was trimmed by 4 bases and the J gene end by 1 base; junction bases not matched to a gene: 7. This CDR3 has 16 residues. The CDR3 sequence is CASSGEGRGSYNEQFF. The CDR3, as DNA: TGTGCCAGCAGTGGGGAGGGGCGCGGATCCTACAATGAGCAGTTCTTC.

V gene TRBV24-1 combines with J gene TRBJ2-5; TRBD2 aligns across 11 bases. Germline values: CDR1 KGHDR, CDR2 SFDVKD. The trim removed 0 bases at V and 0 bases at J, leaving 8 bases unmatched. This CDR3 has 19 amino acids. CDR3 amino acids: CATSDLQASGGTHQETQYF. The CDR3, as DNA: TGTGCCACCAGTGATTTGCAAGCTAGCGGGGGGACTCACCAAGAGACCCAGTACTTC.

This chain uses TRBV30 with TRBJ1-5; the D gene is possibly TRBD1 (6 bases). The germline CDR1 and CDR2 sequences are GTSNPN and SVGIG (reference sequence). The CDR3 totals 15 residues. V lost 0 bases, J lost 7 bases, and 16 bases lay in between. The CDR3 here is CAWSVSLQGFQPQHF. The DNA for the CDR3 is TGTGCCTGGAGTGTTAGCCTTCAGGGGTTCCAGCCCCAGCATTTT.

This rearrangement joins TRBV13 to TRBJ1-1; 9 bases agree with TRBD1. The CDR3 covers 14 residues. CDR1 and CDR2 (germline): PRHDT, FYEKMQ (reference sequence). Germline trimming cut 8 bases from V and 10 bases from J; bases unmatched to any gene: 14. Here the CDR3 reads CASSPPGQGLVAFF. CDR3 nucleotide sequence: TGTGCCAGCTCACCTCCGGGACAGGGATTGGTAGCTTTCTTT.

This clonotype was observed at least ten times. The chain has TRBV14 and TRBJ2-5, with TRBD1 identical over 10 bases. CDR3 length equals 18 residues. Looked up from germline, CDR1 is SGHDN and CDR2 is FVKESK. V dropped 0 bases and J dropped 2; count of bases not matched to a gene: 9. For the CDR3, the DNA is TGTGCCAGCAGCCAAGAGTTTTTAGACAGGGGGCTACAAGAGACCCAGTACTTC. The encoded protein is CASSQEFLDRGLQETQYF.

At least ten counts were recorded for this clonotype. This chain joins TRBV19 and TRBJ1-2, with D uncertain. Trimming stripped 7 bases from V and 2 bases from J, with 14 bases between. This CDR3 spans 14 amino acids. Looked up from germline, CDR1 is LNHDA and CDR2 is SQIVND (reference sequence). CDR3 nucleotide sequence: TGTGCCAGTACTCCCCAGAAAGGGAACTATGGCTACACCTTC. Amino acid sequence: CASTPQKGNYGYTF.

The chain uses TRBV10-3 and TRBJ2-3; TRBD2 agrees at 7 bases. The CDR3 loop spans 14 amino acids. V trimming: 6 bases; J trimming: 0 bases; junction bases outside the gene matches: 3. The germline CDR1 and CDR2 sequences are ENHRY and SYGVKD. CDR3 loop: CAIREGLSTDTQYF. CDR3 nucleotide sequence: TGTGCCATCAGAGAGGGACTAAGCACAGATACGCAGTATTTT.

Turning to this clonotype: This may stem from a read error, because a much larger clone lies one nucleotide away. The chain joins TRBV7-3 to TRBJ2-7; D not resolved. V dropped 3 bases and J dropped 5 bases, with 5 bases sitting between them. The length of the CDR3 is 11 residues. Germline V CDR1 and CDR2: SGHTA, FQGTGA. Here the CDR3 DNA reads TGTGCCAGCAGCTTTGCGGACGAGCAGTACTTC. Translated, it gives CASSFADEQYF. The complete variable domain, with remaining parts taken from reference TRBV7-3 and TRBJ2-7, reads GAGVSQTPSNKVTEKGKYVELRCDPISGHTALYWYRQSLGQGPEFLIYFQGTGAADDSGLPNDRFFAVRPEGSVSTLKIQRTERGDSAVYLCASSFADEQYFGPGTRLTVT.

Ten or more counts support this clonotype. The chain is built from TRBV28 and TRBJ2-3; weak D call: TRBD1 (5 bases). The CDR3 is 13 amino acids. In germline, CDR1 is MDHEN, CDR2 SYDVKM. Trimming took 5 bases from V and 3 from J, leaving 9 bases between them. CDR3 loop: CASSRQLTDTQYF. For the CDR3, the DNA is TGTGCCAGCAGTAGACAGCTTACAGATACGCAGTATTTT.

The chain has TRBV29-1 and TRBJ2-3, with 7 bases lining up with TRBD2. The CDR3 has 14 amino acids. The junction had 4 bases not matched to a gene; V was cut back by 3 bases and J by 1 base. Germline CDR1 SQVTM, CDR2 ANQGSEA. CDR3 DNA sequence: TGCAGCGTTGAGGGAGGGCCTGGCACAGATACGCAGTATTTT. Residues: CSVEGGPGTDTQYF.

The CDR3, as DNA: TGCAGCGTTGAAACAGGGGGAACCTATGGCTACACCTTC. Residues: CSVETGGTYGYTF. The chain carries TRBV29-1 and TRBJ1-2, with TRBD1 matching 8 bases. Germline values: CDR1 SQVTM, CDR2 ANQGSEA. V lost 2 bases to trimming and J lost 4 bases; unmatched junction nucleotides: 3. The CDR3 spans 13 residues.

This clonotype was observed at least ten times. This sequence joins TRBV5-1 and TRBJ2-7, with D possibly TRBD1 on 6 matching bases. This CDR3 is 15 amino acids long. The germline V gene has CDR1 SGHRS and CDR2 YFSETQ. V dropped 0 bases and J dropped 2 bases, with 12 bases sitting between them. The CDR3 is CASSLGGTQPYEQYF. For the CDR3, the DNA is TGCGCCAGCAGCTTGGGTGGGACACAACCCTACGAGCAGTACTTC.

This chain uses TRBV7-8 with TRBJ1-2, with D perhaps TRBD1 (6 bases). Trimming removed 4 bases at V and 3 bases at J, with 15 bases between. The CDR3 has 15 residues. Germline V lookup: CDR1 SGHVS, CDR2 FQNEAQ. The CDR3 protein is CASSSRGAQDYGYTF. CDR3 DNA sequence: TGTGCCAGCAGCTCTCGGGGGGCGCAGGACTATGGCTACACCTTC. Full variable domain (rest looked up from reference TRBV7-8 and TRBJ1-2): GAGVSQSPRYKVAKRGQDVALRCDPISGHVSLFWYQQALGQGPEFLTYFQNEAQLDKSGLPSDRFFAERPEGSVSTLKIQRTQQEDSAVYLCASSSRGAQDYGYTFGSGTRLTVV.

The chain employs TRBV15 and TRBJ1-3, with D possibly TRBD1 on 6 matching bases. The V gene lost 1 base and the J gene lost 3 bases, with 10 bases spanning the gap. The CDR3 is 15 amino acids. CDR1 is LNHNV, CDR2 YYDKDF, per germline (reference sequence). CDR3 residues: CATSRVGARGNTIYF. DNA of the CDR3: TGTGCCACCAGCAGAGTGGGGGCGCGTGGAAACACCATATATTTT.

V and J are TRBV20-1 and TRBJ1-5, with TRBD1 identical over 7 bases. This CDR3 is built from 12 residues. Trimming took 2 bases from V and 7 from J; bases not matched to a gene: 2. Germline lookup yields CDR1 DFQATT and CDR2 SNEGSKA (reference sequence). The DNA for the CDR3 is TGCAGTGCTAGACAGGGGGGACAGCCCCAGCATTTT. Translated: CSARQGGQPQHF.

This clonotype was seen ten or more times. V usage is TRBV6-1 and J usage is TRBJ2-1, with no clear D. The germline CDR1 and CDR2 sequences are MNHNS and SASEGT. CDR3 length equals 12 residues. The germline V and J ends were trimmed by 1 base and 8 bases, with 6 bases remaining between them. CDR3 in DNA: TGTGCCAGCAGTGAAGTTGGGGATGAGCAGTTCTTC. It specifies CASSEVGDEQFF.

On this clonotype itself: This may arise from a read error, as a much more abundant clone is one base away. It is likely a read error, because the conserved phenylalanine at the end of the CDR3 is missing. The chain is built from TRBV12-3 or TRBV12-4 and TRBJ1-1; D remains unclear. This CDR3 contains 13 residues. The germline V and J ends were trimmed by 1 base and 8 bases, with 11 bases remaining between them. The CDR3 loop reads CASSLGVLAEAFS. The CDR3 region has the DNA TGTGCCAGCAGTTTAGGGGTCCTGGCAGAAGCTTTCTCT.

This clonotype was counted a few times. A much larger clone lies a single base off, so this may be a read error. The chain uses TRBV24-1 and TRBJ2-1; weak D call: TRBD2 (5 bases). V was clipped by 4 bases and J by 4 bases, with 10 bases between them. Germline loops: CDR1 KGHDR, CDR2 SFDVKD. This CDR3 is built from 14 residues. The CDR3 reads CATSDSGFYNEQFF. The CDR3 bases are TGTGCCACCAGTGACTCGGGATTTTACAATGAGCAGTTCTTC.

This clonotype was counted at least ten times. The V call is TRBV19, the J call TRBJ2-1, with 12 bases identical to TRBD2. The V gene's germline CDR1 is LNHDA and CDR2 SQIVND (reference sequence). J lost 8 bases, V lost 4 bases, and 6 bases had no gene match. The CDR3 is 15 residues long. In DNA form, the CDR3 reads TGTGCCAGTAGTACCTCTAGCGGGGGGGCCGATGAGCAGTTCTTC. Amino acids: CASSTSSGGADEQFF.

In its sample, this clonotype was seen many times. The rearrangement joins TRBV12-3 or TRBV12-4 to TRBJ1-2; D is unclear. CDR3 length equals 14 residues. The germline V and J ends were trimmed by 6 bases and 4 bases, with 15 bases remaining between them. The CDR3 region has the DNA TGTGCCAGCAGGCCCCCCGGGCCCAGCTATGGCTACACCTTC. Translation: CASRPPGPSYGYTF.

This chain connects TRBV7-2 to TRBJ1-2, with 7 positions matching TRBD1. V gave up 5 bases and J gave up 4 bases; unmatched junction bases: 4. The CDR3 loop spans 13 amino acids. The germline V gene encodes CDR1 SGHTA and CDR2 FQGNSA. The CDR3 spells CASSRQGGYGYTF. CDR3 nucleotides: TGTGCCAGCAGCCGACAGGGTGGCTATGGCTACACCTTC.

V and J are TRBV11-3 and TRBJ2-4; perhaps TRBD1 as D (5 bases). V was cut by 2 bases and J by 9 bases, with 17 bases left in between. CDR1 and CDR2 (germline): SGHNT, YENEEA. The CDR3 has 15 amino acids. The CDR3 DNA follows: TGTGCCAGCAGCTTAAGCCCCTCGCAAGGGGCCATTCAGTACTTC. This sequence encodes CASSLSPSQGAIQYF.

The V gene is TRBV29-1, the J gene TRBJ2-7; TRBD1 matches at 8 bases. Germline values: CDR1 SQVTM, CDR2 ANQGSEA. The CDR3 loop spans 13 amino acids. Germline trimming cut 4 bases from V and 4 bases from J; bases unmatched to any gene: 6. CDR3 region: CSVGPTGGYEQYF. CDR3 in DNA: TGCAGCGTTGGCCCCACAGGGGGATACGAGCAGTACTTC.

The J gene is TRBJ2-5, the V gene TRBV10-3; 9 nucleotides align to TRBD1. This CDR3 contains 15 residues. V lost 1 base to trimming and J lost 5 bases; unmatched junction nucleotides: 5. Looked up from germline, CDR1 is ENHRY and CDR2 is SYGVKD. The CDR3 DNA reads as TGTGCCATCAGTGAGTTACAGGGGGCTTCGGAGACCCAGTACTTC. This gives the protein CAISELQGASETQYF.

This clonotype was detected only a few times. A much larger clone is a single base away; this may be a read error. This chain uses TRBV7-8 with TRBJ2-7; the match to TRBD2 covers 8 bases. CDR1 and CDR2 (germline): SGHVS, FQNEAQ. The CDR3 spans 15 residues. CDR3 sequence: CASSQLAGISDEQYF. In DNA, the CDR3 is TGCGCCAGCAGCCAGCTAGCGGGTATCTCCGACGAGCAGTACTTC.

The sample holds many counts of this clonotype. The J gene is TRBJ1-4, the V gene TRBV19; the match to TRBD1 covers 7 bases. With V trimmed by 5 bases and J by 2 bases, 14 bases remained unmatched. The CDR3 extends over 18 amino acids. CDR1 and CDR2 from the germline V gene are LNHDA and SQIVND (reference sequence). Written as DNA, the CDR3 is TGTGCCAGTAGTTTCCCCCGGGACAGCGATCCTACTAATGAAAAACTGTTTTTT. It specifies CASSFPRDSDPTNEKLFF.

The V and J genes are TRBV2 and TRBJ1-2; D possibly corresponds to TRBD1 (6 bases). Germline CDR1 reads SNHLY; CDR2 reads FYNNEI. V lost 3 bases and J 8 bases, leaving 13 bases between the germline ends. The CDR3 is made up of 13 amino acids. CDR3 coding DNA: TGTGCCAGCAGTGAGGGGGGGGCGCGAGGCTACACCTTC. Translating gives CASSEGGARGYTF.